Listed below are T cell receptor beta chains from one sample, sequenced in a study of T-cell reconstitution after alpha-beta-depleted transplantation in children. TCRdb processed the PCR reads anew with MiXCR; each CDR3 protein has one entry. This table holds about 540,000 distinct CDR3 sequences, around 18% found once. The sample consisted of PBMCs from the stem cell graft donor, taken from the stem cell graft. These receptors all come from a human donor who donated a stem cell graft to a child with acute lymphoblastic leukemia. The conserved cysteine and the conserved F or W are not part of the CDR3 here. D genes are given only for firm matches. Rows may omit the clone size; those that give it use once, few, many or a size class.

j_gene,abundance,d_gene,v_gene,CDR3aa
TRBJ2-7,.,.,TRBV7-9,ASSKTAAYEQY
TRBJ2-7,few,.,TRBV10-3,AISASGTMTNEQY
TRBJ1-4,.,TRBD1,TRBV12-3/TRBV12-4,ASSRDRNNEKLF
TRBJ2-5,few,.,TRBV7-2,ASSLVRGAETQY
TRBJ2-1,few,.,TRBV6-5,ASSYPVDWSNEQF
TRBJ2-7,few,TRBD2,TRBV12-3/TRBV12-4,ASTPGASGSYEQY
TRBJ1-4,.,.,TRBV6-1,ASISPDRHTTNEKLF
TRBJ2-7,.,.,TRBV3-1,ASSQTRLMFHYEQY
TRBJ2-7,few,.,TRBV5-1,ASSPERPGNEQY
TRBJ2-1,.,.,TRBV7-9,ASLARSGDNEQF